This passage covers 10 T cell receptor beta chains from one sample sequenced in a study of cytomegalovirus exposure and HLA in healthy donors. In the PCR, 60 Vbeta and 13 Jbeta primers were used. Sequencing was performed with immunoSEQ multiplex PCR; in TCRdb, only in-frame clones are kept and a portion is missing. The sample lists some 100,000 clones, 76% seen once, with roughly 8% in the top ten. Sequenced sample: PBMCs. These receptors came from a woman between 45 and 60 years old in good health and CMV-seropositive.

Comments on this clone: A read error may produce the germline difference seen at one junction end. The chain links TRBV7-2 to TRBJ2-6; a possible D gene is TRBD1 (5 bases). Germline CDR1 and CDR2: SGHTA and FQGNSA. This CDR3 comprises 17 residues. CDR3 DNA sequence: TGTGCCAGCAGCTTAACGTTGGGGTTCCCTGGGGCCAACGGCCTGACTTTC. Translation: CASSLTLGFPGANGLTF.

The V gene is TRBV6-5, the J gene TRBJ1-6, with D maybe TRBD1 (6 bases). The CDR3 runs to 15 residues. From germline, CDR1 is MNHEY and CDR2 SVGAGI. V was trimmed by 6 bases and J by 6 bases, leaving 15 bases between them. The CDR3 DNA reads as TGTGCCAGCAGCAACGGGGGGGCGGGTAATTCACCCCTCCACTTT. Translation gives CASSNGGAGNSPLHF.

The V gene is TRBV6-5, the J gene TRBJ1-6, with 10 bases fitting TRBD1. V dropped 11 bases and J dropped 9; count of bases not matched to a gene: 7. Germline CDR1 reads MNHEY; CDR2 reads SVGAGI. The CDR3 covers 13 residues. The CDR3 region has the DNA TGTGCCGCTCGGGGACAGGGGTTTTCACCCCTCCACTTT. This codes for CAARGQGFSPLHF.

The chain joins TRBV11-2 to TRBJ2-3; D is unresolved. The germline V gene has CDR1 SGHAT and CDR2 FQNNGV. This CDR3 spans 15 amino acids. Between the trimmed V and J ends, which lost 3 bases and 0 bases, there was a span of 10 bases. CDR3 residues: CASSFAAVSTDTQYF. DNA for the CDR3: TGTGCCAGCAGCTTTGCGGCGGTAAGCACAGATACGCAGTATTTT.

The genes are TRBV19 and TRBJ2-7; unclear D gene. Between the trimmed V and J ends, which lost 5 bases and 3 bases, there was a span of 5 bases. The CDR3 is made up of 11 amino acids. Germline loops: CDR1 LNHDA, CDR2 SQIVND (reference sequence). This CDR3 is CASSADYEQYF. CDR3 DNA: TGTGCCAGTAGTGCAGACTACGAGCAGTACTTC.

CDR3 protein: CASNRAGVDYGYTF. The CDR3 DNA reads TGTGCCAGCAATCGGGCGGGGGTGGACTATGGCTACACCTTC. The chain employs TRBV27 and TRBJ1-2, with D perhaps matching TRBD1 (5 bases). The CDR3 totals 14 residues. The V gene's germline CDR1 is MNHEY and CDR2 SMNVEV (reference sequence). V was cut by 7 bases and J by 3 bases, with 15 bases left in between.

This clone was recorded only once. The V call is TRBV4-1, the J call TRBJ1-5; 9 nucleotides line up with TRBD1. The CDR3 has 14 amino acids. V shed 5 bases and J 5 bases; nucleotides not matched to a gene: 4. The germline V gene encodes CDR1 MGHRA and CDR2 YSYEKL. CDR3 amino acids: CASSGQGIHQPQHF. The DNA for the CDR3 is TGCGCCAGCAGCGGACAGGGGATCCATCAGCCCCAGCATTTT.

The chain employs TRBV19 and TRBJ1-5; TRBD1 matches at 7 bases. CDR1 and CDR2 (germline): LNHDA, SQIVND (reference sequence). V trimming: 5 bases; J trimming: 2 bases; junction bases outside the gene matches: 9. The length of the CDR3 is 16 residues. The CDR3 DNA is TGTGCCAGTAGTCGGGGCCCAGACAGGGGCAATCAGCCCCAGCATTTT. It encodes CASSRGPDRGNQPQHF.

The chain's CDR3 is CASSQGLGLQETQYF. In DNA form, the CDR3 reads TGCGCCAGCAGCCAGGGACTAGGGTTACAAGAGACCCAGTACTTC. The chain uses TRBV4-3 and TRBJ2-5, with TRBD2 matching 8 bases. Germline V gives CDR1 LGHNA, CDR2 YSLEER. This CDR3 region has 15 residues. J was trimmed by 2 bases and V by 3 bases; bases with no gene match: 5.

CDR3 sequence (DNA): TGCGCCAGCAGCGTGGAGGGGACTGGTTCCTACAATGAGCAGTTCTTC. It translates to CASSVEGTGSYNEQFF. The chain is built from TRBV5-1 and TRBJ2-1; TRBD2 might be the D (6 bases). The CDR3 extends over 16 amino acids. Germline loops: CDR1 SGHRS, CDR2 YFSETQ. V was pared by 4 bases and J by 1 base, with 15 bases between.